This TCR beta chain is from a study of blood T cell repertoires in COVID-19. Across the whole study: Some COVID-19 samples were acute and others convalescent; all came from the United States, Italy and Spain. From T cells, B-cell-depleted T cells, or PBMCs came the material, which was cDNA or gDNA.

The CDR3 is 14 residues long. Germline V gene lookup returns CDR1 LGHDT and CDR2 YNNKEL (reference sequence). Trimming removed 1 base at V and 1 base at J, with 7 bases between. Original processing methods: Reference gene primer amplification gave nucleated cell count estimates. TCRdb's copy holds only in-frame clones and misses some; the assay was immunoSEQ multiplex PCR. The DNA was the basis for D and trimming; V, J and clone size are from that table. The sample has about 200,000 clones, 85% to 90% seen once. The chain is built from TRBV3-1 (or the pseudogene TRBV3-2) and TRBJ2-5; D gene unclear. This receptor was taken from a man aged 18 to 30 with active or convalescent COVID-19. The sample comprised peripheral blood. Here the CDR3 reads CASSQVQIQETQYF. Written as DNA, the CDR3 is TGTGCCAGCAGCCAAGTCCAGATCCAAGAGACCCAGTACTTC.